What follows describes a single T cell receptor beta chain. In the original processing: Reference gene primer amplification in the assay estimated nucleated cell counts. Method: immunoSEQ multiplex PCR; TCRdb's copy keeps in-frame clones and lacks some. D and trimming come from the DNA, and the V and J calls and clone size come from that table. The data hold 65,000 to 75,000 clones, with roughly 84% observed a single time. Trimming removed 4 bases from V and 8 bases from J; junction bases left unmatched: 14. The germline V gene has CDR1 SGHRS and CDR2 YFSETQ. The length of the CDR3 is 16 residues. These data belong to a study of blood T cell repertoires in COVID-19. Across the study: The cDNA or gDNA used as material had been derived from T cells, B-cell-depleted T cells, or PBMCs.

The chain couples TRBV5-1 to TRBJ2-1; 8 positions match TRBD1. The TCR was taken from a woman aged 80 or older with active or convalescent COVID-19. Material: peripheral blood. CDR3: CASSRNLQGAIDEQFF. The CDR3, as DNA: TGCGCCAGCAGCCGTAACCTGCAGGGGGCGATCGATGAGCAGTTCTTC.